This entry lists 5 T cell receptor beta chains sequenced from one sample in a study of T cell clones after liver transplantation. Libraries were prepared by immunoSEQ multiplex PCR; TCRdb keeps only in-frame clonotypes and omits some of them. This table has some 15,000 clones, approximately 86% appearing once. The material sequenced was CD8+ T cells from blood, taken 45 to 50 months after liver transplant. These receptor sequences come from a human patient who received a liver transplant. Some T cells may be provided by the graft donor.

This clone was found a few times. V gene TRBV27 combines with J gene TRBJ2-1; unclear D gene. The CDR3 is made up of 14 amino acids. CDR1 and CDR2 from the germline V gene are MNHEY and SMNVEV (reference sequence). The germline V and J ends were trimmed by 4 bases and 10 bases, with 17 bases remaining between them. The DNA of the CDR3 is TGTGCCAGCAGTTCGACGATCCCGTTTGGGGAGCAGTTCTTC. Translation gives CASSSTIPFGEQFF.

The chain couples TRBV28 to TRBJ1-2; 8 positions agree with TRBD1. V lost 6 bases, J lost 6 bases, and 9 bases stayed unmatched. The CDR3 is 14 residues long. The V gene's germline CDR1 is MDHEN and CDR2 SYDVKM. In DNA, the CDR3 is TGTGCCAGCAGGCCCGCGGTCAGGGGGCATGGCTACACCTTC. Translated: CASRPAVRGHGYTF.

This clone is labeled as medium-sized. This CDR3 reads CASSSGTEAFF. The CDR3 DNA follows: TGCGCCAGCAGTTCCGGGACGGAAGCTTTCTTT. V is TRBV10-2 and J is TRBJ1-1; a weak D match, TRBD1 (5 bases). V lost 5 bases, J lost 8 bases, and 9 bases lay in between. The length of the CDR3 is 11 residues. The V gene's germline CDR1 is WSHSY and CDR2 SAAADI.

The chain uses TRBV4-1 and TRBJ2-5; D is perhaps TRBD1 (6 bases). Germline CDR1 is MGHRA and CDR2 is YSYEKL. The CDR3 is 15 residues long. V was cut by 4 bases and J by 2 bases, with 14 bases left in between. CDR3 coding DNA: TGCGCCAGCAGCCGCTCACAGGGAAGGCAAGAGACCCAGTACTTC. Translation: CASSRSQGRQETQYF.

V and J are TRBV5-3 and TRBJ2-3; a possible D gene is TRBD1 (6 bases). TRBV5-3 is an open reading frame, and its role is uncertain. The ends were cut back, 1 base at V and 1 base at J, with 19 bases in the middle. This CDR3 has 18 residues. The CDR3 spells CARSLIMHTGSRTDTQYF. In DNA form, the CDR3 reads TGTGCCAGAAGCTTGATAATGCACACAGGGAGCCGCACAGATACGCAGTATTTT.